This TCR beta chain stems from a study of blood T cell repertoires in COVID-19. Overall study: Sources were T cells, B-cell-depleted T cells, or PBMCs; the material itself was cDNA or gDNA.

Grouping used clinical history reported by participants in a survey and questionnaire. Libraries were prepared by immunoSEQ multiplex PCR; TCRdb keeps only in-frame clonotypes and omits some of them. The table shows about 380,000 clones, with around 89% occurring only once. V lost 4 bases, J lost 7 bases, and 5 bases stayed unmatched. The CDR3 contains 14 residues. Per germline, CDR1 SGHTA and CDR2 FQGNSA. The V and J genes are TRBV7-2 and TRBJ1-4; 8 bases agree with TRBD1. The sequenced sample was PBMCs or T cells enriched from blood (not recorded which). This clonotype originated in a woman aged 18-29 years who had recovered from COVID-19. CDR3: CASSSRGLGEKLFF. CDR3 in DNA: TGTGCCAGCAGCTCCAGGGGGCTCGGTGAAAAACTGTTTTTT. The complete variable domain, with remaining parts taken from reference TRBV7-2 and TRBJ1-4, reads GAGVSQSPSNKVTEKGKDVELRCDPISGHTALYWYRQSLGQGLEFLIYFQGNSAPDKSGLPSDRFSAERTGGSVSTLTIQRTQQEDSAVYLCASSSRGLGEKLFFGSGTQLSVL.